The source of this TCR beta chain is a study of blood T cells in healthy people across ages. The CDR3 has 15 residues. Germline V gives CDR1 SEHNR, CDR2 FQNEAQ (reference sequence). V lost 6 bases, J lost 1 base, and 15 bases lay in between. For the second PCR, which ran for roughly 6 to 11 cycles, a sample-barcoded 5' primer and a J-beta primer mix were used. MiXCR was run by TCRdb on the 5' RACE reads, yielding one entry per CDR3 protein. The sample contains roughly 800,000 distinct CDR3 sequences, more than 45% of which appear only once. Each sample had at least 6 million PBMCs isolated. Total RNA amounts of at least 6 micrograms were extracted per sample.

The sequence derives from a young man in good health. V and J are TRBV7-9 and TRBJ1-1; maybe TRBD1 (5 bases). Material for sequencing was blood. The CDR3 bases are TGTGCCAGCAGTCCAATTCAGAGGGGGAACACTGAAGCTTTCTTT. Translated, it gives CASSPIQRGNTEAFF.